The 27 T cell receptor beta chains below were found in one sample sequenced in a study of T cell responses to AZD1222 COVID-19 vaccine. Sequencing used immunoSEQ multiplex PCR; TCRdb keeps in-frame clones, though not all of them. There are 110,000 to 150,000 clones in the sample; roughly 90% occur only once, and about 3% lies in the top ten. The input for sequencing was peripheral blood, taken on day 0 of AZD1222 vaccination. These receptors all stem from an adult in good health.

The chain uses TRBV10-3 and TRBJ2-1; 12 bases match TRBD2. Germline lookup yields CDR1 ENHRY and CDR2 SYGVKD. V lost 7 bases, J lost 7 bases, and 5 bases stayed unmatched. This CDR3 has 14 residues. CDR3 protein: CAINLAGGFNEQFF. The CDR3 DNA reads as TGTGCCATCAACCTAGCGGGAGGGTTTAATGAGCAGTTCTTC.

The chain uses TRBV4-1 and TRBJ1-1, with D unresolved. Per germline, CDR1 MGHRA and CDR2 YSYEKL. V lost 6 bases and J 3 bases, leaving 14 bases between the germline ends. CDR3 length: 14 amino acids. The DNA of the CDR3 is TGCGCCAGCAGTCGAAGAGCACGGGACACTGAAGCTTTCTTT. This sequence encodes CASSRRARDTEAFF.

The CDR3 is CASSPDRRKAFF. The CDR3 nucleotides are TGTGCCAGCAGCCCCGACAGGAGAAAAGCTTTCTTT. The chain links TRBV7-2 to TRBJ1-1, with D tentatively TRBD1 (6 bases). The germline V gene encodes CDR1 SGHTA and CDR2 FQGNSA. The CDR3 length is 12 residues. V was cut by 5 bases and J by 9 bases, with 13 bases left in between.

V usage is TRBV12-3 or TRBV12-4 and J usage is TRBJ2-1; D uncertain. The V end lost 5 bases, the J end lost 10 bases, and 15 bases lay between the germline ends. This CDR3 comprises 13 residues. The CDR3 loop is CASSRGELDEQFF. The CDR3 coding sequence is TGTGCCAGCAGTAGAGGCGAGTTAGACGAGCAGTTCTTC.

Worth noting for this clone: Additional DNA sequences in this sample encode the identical CDR3. The chain uses TRBV30 and TRBJ2-5; a weak D match, TRBD2 (5 bases). The V end lost 3 bases, the J end lost 5 bases, and 7 bases lay between the germline ends. Germline V gene lookup returns CDR1 GTSNPN and CDR2 SVGIG (reference sequence). The CDR3 is 11 residues long. The CDR3 coding sequence is TGTGCCTGGAGCGCGGGCGAGACCCAGTACTTC. The encoded protein is CAWSAGETQYF. Full variable domain (rest looked up from reference TRBV30 and TRBJ2-5): SQTIHQWPATLVQPVGSPLSLECTVEGTSNPNLYWYRQAAGRGLQLLFYSVGIGQISSEVPQNLSASRPQDRQFILSSKKLLLSDSGFYLCAWSAGETQYFGPGTRLLVL.

The gene calls are TRBV13 and TRBJ2-1; D possibly corresponds to TRBD1 (6 bases). CDR3 length: 13 residues. With 4 bases removed from V and 11 bases from J, the gap between germline ends came to 15 bases. The germline gives CDR1 PRHDT, CDR2 FYEKMQ (reference sequence). The CDR3 DNA sequence: TGTGCCAGCAGCTCCGAACAGGGAAAACAGCAGTTCTTC. Protein product: CASSSEQGKQQFF.

A few counts support this clone. V is TRBV28 and J is TRBJ1-1, with TRBD1 as a possible D gene (6 bases). There are 17 residues in the CDR3. Trimming took 3 bases from V and 2 from J, leaving 19 bases between them. Looked up from germline, CDR1 is MDHEN and CDR2 is SYDVKM. The chain's CDR3 is CASSFTNRVGANTEAFF. CDR3 sequence (DNA): TGTGCCAGCAGTTTTACTAACAGGGTTGGGGCCAACACTGAAGCTTTCTTT.

This clone has just a few counts. The chain carries TRBV29-1 and TRBJ2-5; D is perhaps TRBD1 or TRBD2 (5 bases each). CDR1 is SQVTM and CDR2 is ANQGSEA in the germline V gene. The CDR3 contains 13 residues. V shed 6 bases and J shed 0 bases, with 11 bases lying between them. CDR3 residues: CSVRDGYQETQYF. The CDR3 DNA reads as TGCAGCGTCCGGGACGGGTACCAAGAGACCCAGTACTTC.

The V and J genes are TRBV27 and TRBJ1-5; TRBD1 matches 7 bases. The CDR3 is 15 residues long. The junction had 16 bases not matched to a gene; V was cut back by 8 bases and J by 9 bases. Germline V gene lookup returns CDR1 MNHEY and CDR2 SMNVEV (reference sequence). The CDR3 loop is CASRLSGQRSAPQHF. The CDR3 DNA sequence: TGTGCCAGCCGCCTCTCGGGACAGCGGTCTGCGCCCCAGCATTTT.

This clone has just one count. The J gene is TRBJ1-1, the V gene TRBV3-1 (or the pseudogene TRBV3-2); no clear D. Deletions cut 4 bases from V and 6 bases from J, with 12 bases between. Germline V gives CDR1 LGHDT, CDR2 YNNKEL (reference sequence). The CDR3 consists of 13 residues. CDR3 sequence: CASSRTGFAEAFF. DNA for the CDR3: TGTGCCAGCAGCCGCACGGGATTCGCTGAAGCTTTCTTT.

The rearrangement joins TRBV6-1 to TRBJ2-7; 9 nucleotides match TRBD1. The trim removed 7 bases at V and 0 bases at J, leaving 7 bases unmatched. Per the germline V gene, CDR1 is MNHNS and CDR2 is SASEGT. This CDR3 spans 15 amino acids. DNA of the CDR3: TGTGCCAGCAAACCGGGACAGGGAAGCTCCTACGAGCAGTACTTC. Its translation is CASKPGQGSSYEQYF.

V gene TRBV5-1 combines with J gene TRBJ2-7, with D possibly matching TRBD2 (5 bases). The V end lost 6 bases, the J end lost 3 bases, and 16 bases lay between the germline ends. Germline values: CDR1 SGHRS, CDR2 YFSETQ. The CDR3 spans 14 residues. CDR3 protein: CASTQGGGIYEQYF. The CDR3 DNA is TGCGCCAGCACTCAAGGAGGAGGCATCTACGAGCAGTACTTC.

The genes are TRBV19 and TRBJ1-5; D is ambiguous. Trimming cost V 6 bases and J 0 bases, with 12 bases left between them. The CDR3 covers 15 residues. Germline V gives CDR1 LNHDA, CDR2 SQIVND (reference sequence). CDR3 sequence (DNA): TGTGCCAGTAGAGGCGGCAGCACTAGCAATCAGCCCCAGCATTTT. This encodes CASRGGSTSNQPQHF.

This chain joins TRBV30 and TRBJ1-5, with 8 bases matching TRBD1. The CDR3 has 14 residues. J gave up 4 bases and V 2 bases, and 4 bases lay outside the gene matches. Per the germline V gene, CDR1 is GTSNPN and CDR2 is SVGIG (reference sequence). CDR3 nucleotide sequence: TGTGCCTGGAGTCACGACAGGGGTAATCAGCCCCAGCATTTT. This sequence encodes CAWSHDRGNQPQHF.

The V and J genes are TRBV21-1 and TRBJ1-5; the DNA was not compared with TRBD1, the D call given in the table. TRBV21-1 is a documented pseudogene. This CDR3 spans 19 amino acids. CDR3 sequence: CASSEGGTGDTFYDQPQHF. CDR3 nucleotide sequence: TGTGCCAGCAGCGAAGGGGGGACAGGGGACACGTTTTATGATCAGCCCCAGCATTTT.

The V gene is TRBV7-9, the J gene TRBJ1-6; D is uncertain. V lost 5 bases to trimming and J lost 10 bases, with 24 bases between them. The CDR3 runs 17 residues. CDR1 is SEHNR, CDR2 FQNEAQ, per germline (reference sequence). CDR3 protein: CASSTSSSGRWTSPLHF. CDR3 bases: TGTGCCAGCAGCACCAGCTCTTCCGGACGGTGGACCTCACCCCTCCACTTT.

This clone was picked up a small number of times. The chain joins TRBV5-8 to TRBJ1-5; 9 nucleotides agree with TRBD1. The V segment lost 4 bases and the J segment 6 bases; nucleotides outside the gene matches: 8. This CDR3 is 15 amino acids long. Germline CDR1 and CDR2: SGHTS and YDEGEE. CDR3 DNA: TGTGCCAGCAGCCCATTGGACAGGGGACGTCAGCCCCAGCATTTT. Protein: CASSPLDRGRQPQHF. Complete variable domain (other parts from reference TRBV5-8 and TRBJ1-5): EAGVTQSPTHLIKTRGQQATLRCSPISGHTSVYWYQQALGLGLQFLLWYDEGEERNRGNFPPRFSGRQFPNYSSELNVNALELEDSALYLCASSPLDRGRQPQHFGDGTRLSIL.

The chain recombines TRBV27 with TRBJ1-1, with a weak D call TRBD1 (5 bases). The germline V gene has CDR1 MNHEY and CDR2 SMNVEV (reference sequence). There are 14 residues in the CDR3. V shed 5 bases and J shed 1 base, with 11 bases lying between them. This chain's CDR3 is CASSKDTRNTEAFF. The DNA for the CDR3 is TGTGCCAGCAGTAAGGACACTCGGAACACTGAAGCTTTCTTT.

This rearrangement joins TRBV5-4 to TRBJ1-2; 7 positions agree with TRBD1. This CDR3 has 13 amino acids. The V segment lost 2 bases and the J segment 8 bases; nucleotides outside the gene matches: 6. The germline gives CDR1 SGHNT, CDR2 YYREEE (reference sequence). The CDR3 DNA is TGTGCCAGCAGCTTTACCCAGGGGGACGGCTACACCTTC. Translated: CASSFTQGDGYTF.

The chain has TRBV18 and TRBJ1-1, with TRBD1 identical over 10 bases. CDR3 size: 17 residues. In germline, CDR1 is KGHSH, CDR2 LQKENI. J was trimmed by 0 bases and V by 5 bases; bases with no gene match: 9. The CDR3 loop is CASSFGTGEALNTEAFF. Here the CDR3 DNA reads TGTGCCAGCTCATTCGGGACAGGGGAGGCTCTGAACACTGAAGCTTTCTTT.

J is TRBJ1-2 and V is TRBV10-3; D gene ambiguous. Germline assignment: CDR1 ENHRY and CDR2 SYGVKD. This CDR3 spans 12 amino acids. V shed 4 bases and J shed 8 bases, with 11 bases lying between them. CDR3 nucleotides: TGTGCCATCAGTGTTGGGGAGGGAGGCTACACCTTC. As protein: CAISVGEGGYTF.

This chain uses TRBV6-5 with TRBJ2-7; D is perhaps TRBD2 (5 bases). CDR1 and CDR2 from the germline V gene are MNHEY and SVGAGI. This CDR3 is 14 amino acids long. Trimming removed 4 bases from V and 3 bases from J, with 13 bases in between. The CDR3 nucleotides read TGTGCCAGCAGTTCCCCTCCAGAGGGCTACGAGCAGTACTTC. Translation gives CASSSPPEGYEQYF.

V gene TRBV28 combines with J gene TRBJ1-5; D remains unclear. The V end lost 5 bases, the J end lost 1 base, and 12 bases lay between the germline ends. The CDR3 consists of 15 residues. Looked up from germline, CDR1 is MDHEN and CDR2 is SYDVKM. The CDR3 spells CASSPPGQSNQPQHF. CDR3 in DNA: TGTGCCAGCAGTCCCCCCGGGCAAAGCAATCAGCCCCAGCATTTT.

The J gene is TRBJ1-5, the V gene TRBV5-5; D is perhaps TRBD1 (6 bases). Germline CDR1 and CDR2: SGHKS and YYEKEE (reference sequence). V was trimmed by 2 bases and J by 2 bases, leaving 11 bases between them. CDR3 length equals 15 residues. The CDR3 nucleotides are TGTGCCAGCAGCTTCGCAGGGGACGGCAATCAGCCCCAGCATTTT. This gives the protein CASSFAGDGNQPQHF.

The chain joins TRBV2 to TRBJ2-7, with a weak D call TRBD1 (6 bases). V shed 6 bases and J shed 3 bases, with 12 bases lying between them. The CDR3 covers 13 residues. Germline V gene lookup returns CDR1 SNHLY and CDR2 FYNNEI. The CDR3 nucleotides read TGTGCCAGCAGAAAACCACAGGGCTACGAGCAGTACTTC. Its translation is CASRKPQGYEQYF.

V and J are TRBV3-1 (or the pseudogene TRBV3-2) and TRBJ1-2, with a tentative D call TRBD1 (5 bases). V was shortened by 0 bases and J by 4 bases, with 21 bases between the two germline ends. The CDR3 is made up of 18 amino acids. Germline values: CDR1 LGHDT, CDR2 YNNKEL (reference sequence). For the CDR3, the DNA is TGTGCCAGCAGCCAAGATCGGGGAGGGGAGGGGCTGGGCTATGGCTACACCTTC. Protein: CASSQDRGGEGLGYGYTF.

The J gene is TRBJ2-2, the V gene TRBV30; TRBD2 matches 15 bases. Trimming removed 7 bases from V and 3 bases from J; junction bases left unmatched: 6. The CDR3 covers 16 residues. From germline, CDR1 is GTSNPN and CDR2 SVGIG (reference sequence). The CDR3 DNA follows: TGTGCCTCCGACCGGACTAGCGGGAGGGACACCGGGGAGCTGTTTTTT. Translated: CASDRTSGRDTGELFF.